The 18 T cell receptor beta chains in this list originate from one sample, sequenced in a study of CD8 T cells in ankylosing spondylitis. In TCRdb, the 5' RACE reads were re-called with MiXCR into one record per CDR3 protein. The sample records roughly 240,000 distinct CDR3 sequences, 32% being singletons. Sequenced: blood, either unsorted or a sorted T cell fraction (not recorded which). The origin of the receptors is a male donor with ankylosing spondylitis or in good health (not recorded which).

The chain joins TRBV28 to TRBJ1-6; no firm D call. This CDR3 is built from 13 residues. V dropped 1 base and J dropped 8 bases, with 6 bases sitting between them. Germline V gives CDR1 MDHEN, CDR2 SYDVKM. The CDR3, as DNA: TGTGCCAGCAGTTTATCGGGATATTCACCCCTCCACTTT. This translates into CASSLSGYSPLHF.

The V gene is TRBV30, the J gene TRBJ2-7; TRBD2 matches 8 bases. The V segment lost 3 bases and the J segment 4 bases; nucleotides outside the gene matches: 17. CDR3 length equals 17 residues. Germline-derived CDR1 and CDR2 are GTSNPN and SVGIG (reference sequence). Written as DNA, the CDR3 is TGTGCCTGGAGCGATAGTGGACTAGCTCGGAGTGCATACGAGCAGTACTTC. Protein product: CAWSDSGLARSAYEQYF. The variable domain in full, with the rest retrieved from reference TRBV30 and TRBJ2-7, is SQTIHQWPATLVQPVGSPLSLECTVEGTSNPNLYWYRQAAGRGLQLLFYSVGIGQISSEVPQNLSASRPQDRQFILSSKKLLLSDSGFYLCAWSDSGLARSAYEQYFGPGTRLTVT.

This clonotype was counted between two and nine times. The chain is built from TRBV28 and TRBJ2-3, with D perhaps matching TRBD2 (7 bases). Trimming took off 6 bases at V and 2 bases at J, with 15 bases between the two ends. The germline V gene encodes CDR1 MDHEN and CDR2 SYDVKM. The CDR3 is 15 residues long. The CDR3 reads CASSSEGGYTDTQYF. Here the CDR3 DNA reads TGTGCCAGCAGCTCAGAGGGGGGGTACACAGATACGCAGTATTTT. Supplemented by reference TRBV28 and TRBJ2-3, the full variable domain reads DVKVTQSSRYLVKRTGEKVFLECVQDMDHENMFWYRQDPGLGLRLIYFSYDVKMKEKGDIPEGYSVSREKKERFSLILESASTNQTSMYLCASSSEGGYTDTQYFGPGTRLTVL.

This chain connects TRBV12-3 or TRBV12-4 to TRBJ2-5; 13 nucleotides match TRBD2. V lost 9 bases to trimming and J lost 0 bases; unmatched junction nucleotides: 4. This CDR3 is built from 15 residues. CDR3 nucleotides: TGTGCCAGTCGGACTAGCGGGGGATACCAAGAGACCCAGTACTTC. As protein: CASRTSGGYQETQYF.

The genes are TRBV5-4 and TRBJ2-3, with D possibly TRBD2 on 6 matching bases. Looked up from germline, CDR1 is SGHNT and CDR2 is YYREEE (reference sequence). This CDR3 spans 14 amino acids. This CDR3 is CAAYSRGSTDTQYF. CDR3 DNA: TGTGCTGCCTATAGCCGGGGGAGCACAGATACGCAGTATTTT.

The chain carries TRBV15 and TRBJ2-5, with D unresolved. The V and J ends lost 5 bases and 1 base respectively, with 8 bases between them. The CDR3 totals 13 residues. Germline V gene lookup returns CDR1 LNHNV and CDR2 YYDKDF (reference sequence). The CDR3 protein is CATSLNFQETQYF. The CDR3 nucleotides are TGTGCCACCAGCCTAAATTTCCAAGAGACCCAGTACTTC.

J is TRBJ2-1 and V is TRBV28, with TRBD2 identical over 7 bases. Germline assignment: CDR1 MDHEN and CDR2 SYDVKM. CDR3 length equals 15 residues. J was trimmed by 1 base and V by 8 bases; bases with no gene match: 8. For the CDR3, the DNA is TGTGCCAGCGGTATAGCGGGCGCATCCTACAATGAGCAGTTCTTC. Residues: CASGIAGASYNEQFF.

This chain connects TRBV5-1 to TRBJ2-1, with TRBD1 matching 8 bases. This CDR3 spans 12 amino acids. V dropped 4 bases and J dropped 15; count of bases not matched to a gene: 9. CDR1 is SGHRS and CDR2 is YFSETQ in the germline V gene. The DNA of the CDR3 is TGCGCCAGCAGCAACCTTCAGGGGGCTTGGTTCTTC. It encodes CASSNLQGAWFF.

The chain combines TRBV20-1 with TRBJ2-3; a possible D gene is TRBD2 (6 bases). CDR3 length: 14 amino acids. The V gene lost 5 bases and the J gene lost 5 bases, with 17 bases spanning the gap. Looked up from germline, CDR1 is DFQATT and CDR2 is SNEGSKA (reference sequence). DNA of the CDR3: TGCAGTGCTCCGATTCAAGGAGGGAGAGATACGCAGTATTTT. This gives the protein CSAPIQGGRDTQYF.

In this sample, this clonotype turned up many times. The V and J genes are TRBV20-1 and TRBJ1-2, with D unresolved. V was trimmed by 6 bases and J by 7 bases, leaving 9 bases between them. CDR1 is DFQATT, CDR2 SNEGSKA, per germline (reference sequence). The CDR3 loop spans 10 amino acids. The CDR3 bases are TGCAGTGCAAAAATCCCTGGCTACACCTTC. This sequence encodes CSAKIPGYTF.

This clonotype occurred a few times. This chain uses TRBV6-5 with TRBJ2-7; D is unresolved. Germline values: CDR1 MNHEY, CDR2 SVGAGI. The CDR3 totals 11 residues. The germline V and J ends were trimmed by 1 base and 12 bases, with 10 bases remaining between them. The DNA of the CDR3 is TGTGCCAGCAGTTACTTGGCCGTTTCGTACTTC. It specifies CASSYLAVSYF.

This clonotype was seen just once. The CDR3 nucleotides read TGCGCCAGCAGCCATACAGCGGTCGGCTCCTACGAGCAGTACTTC. Translation gives CASSHTAVGSYEQYF. The chain carries TRBV4-1 and TRBJ2-7; tentatively, D is TRBD2 (5 bases). The CDR3 extends over 15 amino acids. Trimming cost V 3 bases and J 0 bases, with 12 bases left between them. CDR1 and CDR2 from the germline V gene are MGHRA and YSYEKL.

This chain connects TRBV20-1 to TRBJ2-3, with TRBD2 matching 8 bases. Germline V lookup: CDR1 DFQATT, CDR2 SNEGSKA (reference sequence). The CDR3 sequence is 15 residues long. The junction had 7 bases not matched to a gene; V was cut back by 3 bases and J by 2 bases. The CDR3 nucleotides read TGCAGTGCTAGCCCAGCGGGGGAGATCACAGATACGCAGTATTTT. Its protein product is CSASPAGEITDTQYF.

The rearrangement links TRBV12-3 or TRBV12-4 to TRBJ2-4; no firm D call. The CDR3 contains 15 residues. The ends were cut back, 6 bases at V and 5 bases at J, with 17 bases in the middle. The CDR3 DNA is TGTGCCAGCAGCCGCCTCTCGTTGGGTGAAAACATTCAGTACTTC. It codes for CASSRLSLGENIQYF.

This clonotype has a handful of counts. The V call is TRBV10-3, the J call TRBJ1-3; 7 nucleotides agree with TRBD1. The V gene's germline CDR1 is ENHRY and CDR2 SYGVKD. J was trimmed by 2 bases and V by 7 bases; bases with no gene match: 2. CDR3 length equals 13 residues. CDR3 bases: TGTGCCATCAAGACAGGGCCTGGAAACACCATATATTTT. Protein sequence: CAIKTGPGNTIYF.

This chain links TRBV10-1 with TRBJ2-5; D call uncertain. Trimming took 5 bases from V and 2 from J, leaving 9 bases between them. Germline lookup yields CDR1 WNHNN and CDR2 SYGVQD (reference sequence). The CDR3 has 13 residues. The CDR3 spells CASSMTPQETQYF. In DNA form, the CDR3 reads TGCGCCAGCAGTATGACACCGCAAGAGACCCAGTACTTC.

In DNA, the CDR3 is TGCAGTGCTATATCGAAAGGGAATACCAAGCGGGAGCTGTTTTTT. Translated, it gives CSAISKGNTKRELFF. The V call is TRBV20-1, the J call TRBJ2-2; no definite D call. The CDR3 is 15 amino acids. V lost 4 bases and J lost 9, with 21 bases in between. Germline CDR1 reads DFQATT; CDR2 reads SNEGSKA (reference sequence).

This clonotype occurred once. The rearrangement links TRBV3-1 to TRBJ1-2, with no clear D. The germline CDR1 and CDR2 sequences are LGHDT and YNNKEL (reference sequence). V was shortened by 3 bases and J by 8 bases, with 22 bases between the two germline ends. This CDR3 contains 16 residues. In DNA form, the CDR3 reads TGTGCCAGCAGCCAGGGGATTGGTCCTCTGATGAGGGGCTACACCTTC. Translation gives CASSQGIGPLMRGYTF.